This T cell receptor beta chain stems from a study of cytomegalovirus exposure and HLA in healthy donors. Whole-study results and caveats: A later analysis appeared to link common viral pathogens to several of the most significant clusters. Follow-up analysis found HLA locus-dependent TCR association rates, highest for DRB1 and lowest for HLA-C. Based on reports, TCR beta sequences accurately predicted HLA-A and HLA-B alleles for most subjects.

Remarks on this clone: Its specificity is not known.

The CDR3 is made up of 14 amino acids. Germline loops: CDR1 WNHNN, CDR2 SYGVQD (reference sequence). Trimming stripped 4 bases from V and 0 bases from J, with 9 bases between. PCR involved 60 Vbeta and 13 Jbeta primers. Measured with immunoSEQ multiplex PCR; TCRdb has only the in-frame clones, and not every one. The sample has 130,000 or so clones, roughly 78% seen once; the top ten hold more than 2.5%. The chain employs TRBV10-1 and TRBJ1-1, with D uncertain. This sequence originates from a man in his late teens or twenties in good health and CMV-seropositive. The material sequenced was PBMCs. The CDR3 DNA reads TGCGCCAGCAGTGGGAACAGATTGAACACTGAAGCTTTCTTT. Protein: CASSGNRLNTEAFF.